This T cell receptor beta chain came from a study of blood T cell repertoires in COVID-19. About the study: PBMCs, B-cell-depleted T cells, or T cells provided the cDNA or gDNA that made up the material.

Source study methods: By means of reference gene primer amplification, nucleated cell counts were estimated. Sequenced by immunoSEQ multiplex PCR; TCRdb stores in-frame clones only, minus some. V and J calls and clone size are given by that table; D and trimming were obtained from the DNA. The table has 270,000 or so clones, around 91% seen once. There are 15 residues in the CDR3. The germline V gene has CDR1 SGHTA and CDR2 FQGNSA. Losses at the gene ends were 2 bases for V and 7 bases for J; bases not matched to a gene: 9. The rearrangement joins TRBV7-2 to TRBJ2-7, with 9 bases lining up with TRBD1. This receptor was obtained from a woman aged 55-69 years with COVID-19, enrolled during active disease. The specimen was peripheral blood. The CDR3 DNA sequence: TGTGCCAGCAGCTTATGGGGCTCCGGGACAGGGGAGCAGTACTTC. This codes for CASSLWGSGTGEQYF.